Below are 6 T cell receptor beta chains sequenced from a single sample in a study of T cells in Graves' hyperthyroidism and ophthalmopathy. TCR beta CDR3 region amplification was performed from RNA transcripts. Using the HTBI primer set, a first-round RT-PCR was run on the TCR CDR3. TCRdb processed the multiplex PCR reads anew with MiXCR; each CDR3 protein has one entry. Here the sample spans about 520,000 distinct CDR3 sequences, around 21% being singletons. Source material: blood. These TCRs come from a man between 18 and 35 years old with Graves' hyperthyroidism.

This clonotype has a count of ten or more. This chain joins TRBV6-1 and TRBJ1-5; D not certain. In germline, CDR1 is MNHNS, CDR2 SASEGT. This CDR3 contains 17 residues. With 8 bases removed from V and 2 bases from J, the gap between germline ends came to 22 bases. In DNA form, the CDR3 reads TGTGCCAGCCTCCTAGACTTTAGAAATGAGGGCAATCAGCCCCAGCATTTT. This translates into CASLLDFRNEGNQPQHF.

This clonotype was seen ten or more times. The rearrangement links TRBV30 to TRBJ1-2, with a weak D call TRBD1 (6 bases). Germline CDR1 GTSNPN, CDR2 SVGIG (reference sequence). The CDR3 loop spans 13 amino acids. Deletions cut 3 bases from V and 4 bases from J, with 12 bases between. The CDR3 DNA follows: TGTGCCTGGAGGGCAGGGGCGGGCTATGGCTACACCTTC. Protein: CAWRAGAGYGYTF.

This clonotype was counted many times. A single base separates this from a much larger clone, so it may be a read error. This rearrangement joins TRBV6-1 to TRBJ2-7; 7 nucleotides line up with TRBD2. With V trimmed by 11 bases and J by 5 bases, 9 bases remained unmatched. The germline V gene encodes CDR1 MNHNS and CDR2 SASEGT. CDR3 length: 12 amino acids. The DNA for the CDR3 is TGTGCCGCCCGGGGGAGGGGCCACGAGCAGTACTTC. This sequence encodes CAARGRGHEQYF.

The chain joins TRBV20-1 to TRBJ1-1, with D perhaps TRBD1 (5 bases). This CDR3 contains 12 residues. Germline assignment: CDR1 DFQATT and CDR2 SNEGSKA (reference sequence). V gave up 8 bases and J gave up 1 base, with 11 bases separating them. The CDR3 region has the DNA TGCAGTATCTTGGGGGAGAACACTGAAGCTTTCTTT. Translated: CSILGENTEAFF.

At least ten counts were recorded for this clonotype. The genes are TRBV12-3 or TRBV12-4 and TRBJ2-5; D gene uncertain. This CDR3 is 12 amino acids long. V lost 4 bases to trimming and J lost 10 bases, with 13 bases between them. CDR3 nucleotide sequence: TGTGCCAGCAGTTCGGGCATGCCGGTCCAGTACTTC. Amino acids: CASSSGMPVQYF.

This clonotype was picked up a small number of times. The genes are TRBV18 and TRBJ1-2, with D unresolved. This CDR3 comprises 16 residues. V was trimmed by 3 bases and J by 3 bases, leaving 17 bases between them. CDR1 and CDR2 (germline): KGHSH, LQKENI. The CDR3 sequence: CASSPTVLPTDYGYTF. The CDR3 DNA is TGTGCCAGCTCACCCACCGTACTGCCCACCGACTATGGCTACACCTTC. The full variable domain, in which reference TRBV18 and TRBJ1-2 provide the parts outside the CDR3, is NAGVMQNPRHLVRRRGQEARLRCSPMKGHSHVYWYRQLPEEGLKFMVYLQKENIIDESGMPKERFSAEFPKEGPSILRIQQVVRGDSAAYFCASSPTVLPTDYGYTFGSGTRLTVV.